This T cell receptor beta chain was sequenced during a study of T cells in Graves' hyperthyroidism and ophthalmopathy. Study outcomes and limitations: Classification by a 13 V-J model distinguished ophthalmopathy from stable hyperthyroidism.

Authors of the study amplified TCR beta CDR3 regions from RNA transcripts. The HTBI primer set was used in a first-round RT-PCR of the TCR CDR3. TCRdb fed the multiplex PCR reads into MiXCR, producing one record per CDR3 protein. The table has approximately 510,000 distinct CDR3 sequences, around 43% seen once. Trimming stripped 3 bases from V and 1 base from J, with 15 bases between. This CDR3 spans 15 amino acids. Germline V lookup: CDR1 SQVTM, CDR2 ANQGSEA. This clonotype was counted many times. Antigen unknown. This TCR derives from an adult woman with Graves' disease, either hyperthyroidism or ophthalmopathy (not recorded which). This chain links TRBV29-1 with TRBJ1-2; no reliable D call. The sample was peripheral blood or thyroid tissue (not recorded which). CDR3 residues: CSVEKDPRSNYGYTF. CDR3 in DNA: TGCAGCGTTGAGAAAGACCCCAGGAGTAACTATGGCTACACCTTC.